These 5 T cell receptor beta chains were all obtained from the same sample, sequenced in a study of identical twins. TCRdb ran MiXCR on the 5' RACE reads and lists one entry per CDR3 protein. The sample includes approximately 210,000 distinct CDR3 sequences, less than 10% of them seen just once. The sequencing input was memory (CD45RO+) T cells sorted from blood. Receptors originate from a woman between 18 and 30 years old in good health.

This clonotype has just a few counts. The chain links TRBV6-5 to TRBJ1-2; D remains unclear. The CDR3 length is 14 residues. V shed 2 bases and J shed 4 bases, with 11 bases lying between them. The germline V gene has CDR1 MNHEY and CDR2 SVGAGI. CDR3 in DNA: TGTGCCAGCAGTTACGGGAGTCCGGGCTATGGCTACACCTTC. Protein: CASSYGSPGYGYTF.

This clonotype showed up many times. The chain combines TRBV4-3 with TRBJ2-4; the D gene is possibly TRBD1 (6 bases). The CDR3 sequence is 17 residues long. Germline CDR1 LGHNA, CDR2 YSLEER. The V gene lost 0 bases and the J gene lost 0 bases, with 12 bases spanning the gap. CDR3 loop: CASSQDLGGRAKNIQYF. The DNA for the CDR3 is TGCGCCAGCAGCCAAGATCTAGGGGGACGAGCCAAAAACATTCAGTACTTC.

V gene TRBV18 combines with J gene TRBJ1-6, with D hard to call. V was shortened by 6 bases and J by 9 bases, with 18 bases between the two germline ends. Per germline, CDR1 KGHSH and CDR2 LQKENI. The CDR3 runs to 15 residues. The CDR3 coding sequence is TGTGCCAGCTCCGCCCACCCTTTGTGGGGTTCACCCCTCCACTTT. Amino acid sequence: CASSAHPLWGSPLHF. Complete variable domain (other parts from reference TRBV18 and TRBJ1-6): NAGVMQNPRHLVRRRGQEARLRCSPMKGHSHVYWYRQLPEEGLKFMVYLQKENIIDESGMPKERFSAEFPKEGPSILRIQQVVRGDSAAYFCASSAHPLWGSPLHFGNGTRLTVT.

This clonotype appeared many times. This CDR3 reads CAINLAGGPVQYF. CDR3 coding DNA: TGTGCCATCAACCTAGCGGGAGGGCCGGTGCAGTACTTC. The V call is TRBV10-3, the J call TRBJ2-7; 12 positions agree with TRBD2. Germline-derived CDR1 and CDR2 are ENHRY and SYGVKD. The CDR3 runs to 13 residues. V was clipped by 7 bases and J by 9 bases; unmatched bases: 7.

The chain joins TRBV6-5 to TRBJ2-7; D is ambiguous. There are 12 residues in the CDR3. Trimming shortened V by 3 bases and J by 4 bases, and 7 bases separated the two germline ends. The germline gives CDR1 MNHEY, CDR2 SVGAGI. CDR3 nucleotide sequence: TGTGCCAGCAGTTATGGAGAATACGAGCAGTACTTC. Its protein product is CASSYGEYEQYF.